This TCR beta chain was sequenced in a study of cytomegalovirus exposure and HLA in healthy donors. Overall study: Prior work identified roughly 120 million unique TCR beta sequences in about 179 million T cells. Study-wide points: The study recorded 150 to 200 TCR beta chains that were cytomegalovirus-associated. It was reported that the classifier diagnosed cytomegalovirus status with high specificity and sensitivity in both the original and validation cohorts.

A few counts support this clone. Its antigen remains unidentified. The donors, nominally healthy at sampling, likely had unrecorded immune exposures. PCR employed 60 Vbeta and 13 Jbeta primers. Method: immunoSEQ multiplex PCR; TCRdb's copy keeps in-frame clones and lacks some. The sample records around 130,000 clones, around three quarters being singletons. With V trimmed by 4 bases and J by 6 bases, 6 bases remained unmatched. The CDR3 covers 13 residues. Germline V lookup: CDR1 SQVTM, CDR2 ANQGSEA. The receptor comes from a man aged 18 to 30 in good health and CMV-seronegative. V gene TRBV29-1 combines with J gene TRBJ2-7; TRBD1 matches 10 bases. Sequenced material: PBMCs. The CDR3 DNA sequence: TGCAGCGTTGTGGGGACAGGGGTTGCCGAGCAGTACTTC. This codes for CSVVGTGVAEQYF.